What follows are 7 T cell receptor beta chains derived from one specimen sequenced in a study of shared clonotypes between healthy human individuals. Profiled with immunoSEQ multiplex PCR; TCRdb holds only in-frame clones, not every one. The table has approximately 1.9 million clones, 93% seen once. CD8 cells classed as naive were CD45RO-negative and positively selected for CCR7, excluding terminally differentiated effector memory CD45RA+ cells. Sequencing was carried out using naive CD8+ T cells from PBMCs. These receptors were obtained from a man younger than 30 in good health. Some clones in this sample may be carry-over from other donors' samples.

The chain joins TRBV7-9 to TRBJ2-7, with 10 bases lining up with TRBD1. Germline lookup yields CDR1 SEHNR and CDR2 FQNEAQ (reference sequence). V lost 5 bases, J lost 5 bases, and 9 bases stayed unmatched. This CDR3 comprises 15 residues. The CDR3 reads CASSAPLGTGDEQYF. The CDR3 nucleotides are TGTGCCAGCAGCGCTCCGCTGGGGACAGGGGACGAGCAGTACTTC.

V and J are TRBV4-2 and TRBJ2-5; 8 bases line up with TRBD1. This CDR3 comprises 15 residues. V trimming: 6 bases; J trimming: 1 base; junction bases outside the gene matches: 7. In germline, CDR1 is LGHNA, CDR2 YNFKEQ. The CDR3 protein is CASRNLQGVQETQYF. Written as DNA, the CDR3 is TGTGCCAGCAGGAACTTACAGGGGGTCCAAGAGACCCAGTACTTC.

This clone was seen more than once but under ten times. The V and J genes are TRBV11-3 and TRBJ1-5; D is undetermined. Trimming shortened V by 4 bases and J by 2 bases, and 12 bases separated the two germline ends. The germline gives CDR1 SGHNT, CDR2 YENEEA. This CDR3 is built from 15 residues. CDR3 nucleotides: TGTGCCAGCAGCTCCGCTGGACTGGGCAATCAGCCCCAGCATTTT. It yields the protein CASSSAGLGNQPQHF.

The V gene is TRBV10-3, the J gene TRBJ1-1; D ambiguous. This CDR3 comprises 15 residues. V was clipped by 0 bases and J by 1 base, with 9 bases between them. Germline CDR1 and CDR2: ENHRY and SYGVKD. The CDR3 DNA follows: TGTGCCATCAGTGAGTCGCGGGGAACGAACACTGAAGCTTTCTTT. Residues: CAISESRGTNTEAFF.

The chain links TRBV6-5 to TRBJ1-4; tentatively, D is TRBD1 (6 bases). CDR1 and CDR2 (germline): MNHEY, SVGAGI. The CDR3 is made up of 14 amino acids. With 6 bases removed from V and 6 bases from J, the gap between germline ends came to 14 bases. For the CDR3, the DNA is TGTGCCAGCAGGATACAGGGAGGGCATGAAAAACTGTTTTTT. Translated: CASRIQGGHEKLFF.

This clone was seen only a few times. The chain links TRBV29-1 to TRBJ2-2; perhaps D is TRBD1 or TRBD2 (6 bases each). Germline V gene lookup returns CDR1 SQVTM and CDR2 ANQGSEA. This CDR3 has 12 amino acids. Trimming stripped 4 bases from V and 6 bases from J, with 9 bases between. CDR3 nucleotide sequence: TGCAGCGTTGTTCGGGGGCCCGGGGAGCTGTTTTTT. Amino acid sequence: CSVVRGPGELFF.

The chain is built from TRBV28 and TRBJ2-7, with TRBD1 identical over 7 bases. Germline V gene lookup returns CDR1 MDHEN and CDR2 SYDVKM. This CDR3 is 12 amino acids long. V dropped 7 bases and J dropped 6; count of bases not matched to a gene: 6. The CDR3 spells CASTRQGPEQYF. The CDR3 DNA reads TGTGCCAGCACCCGACAGGGCCCCGAGCAGTACTTC.